A selection of T cell receptor beta chains follows, all from one sample in a study of blood T cells in healthy people across ages. TCRdb ran MiXCR on the 5' RACE reads and lists one entry per CDR3 protein. The repertoire consists of some 640,000 distinct CDR3 sequences, with approximately 30% occurring once and the leading ten covering about 15%. Source material: blood. All receptors derive from a woman of 80 years or more in good health. CDR3s include the opening cysteine and the closing phenylalanine or tryptophan. Fields, in order: V gene, clone size, D gene, J gene, CDR3 DNA, CDR3 protein. D genes are given only for firm matches. The size entry is marked missing in some rows and otherwise reads once, few, many or a size class.

>TRBV27|.|.|TRBJ1-6
TGTGCCAGCGGAGTTAGTTCGGGGCTAGATTCACCCCTCCACTTT
CASGVSSGLDSPLHF
>TRBV10-3|many|.|TRBJ2-5
TGTGCCATCAGTGACTCAGGGACCCAAGAGACCCAGTACTTC
CAISDSGTQETQYF
>TRBV27|many|.|TRBJ2-5
TGTGCCAGCAGTATAGCCGGCCGGTCCGAGACCCAGTACTTC
CASSIAGRSETQYF
>TRBV5-5|.|TRBD1|TRBJ2-7
TGTGTCAGCAGCATGGGACAGGGCCCTAGGTACAAGCAGTACTTC
CVSSMGQGPRYKQYF
>TRBV24-1|.|.|TRBJ2-3
TGTGCCACCAGCGATCCGTCTGACCCCACAGATACGCAGTATTTT
CATSDPSDPTDTQYF
>TRBV3-1|few|.|TRBJ1-2
TGTGCCAGCAGCCAACCCACAGGGACCTATGGCTACACCTTC
CASSQPTGTYGYTF
>TRBV6-6|.|.|TRBJ1-2
TGTGCCAGCAGTACGCCCCAGGGAAACTATGGCTACACCTTC
CASSTPQGNYGYTF
>TRBV9|few|TRBD2|TRBJ2-7
TGTGCCAGCAGCGTAGACCCTAGCGGGGGTCTAAACAATGAGCAGTACTTC
CASSVDPSGGLNNEQYF
>TRBV6-1|few|TRBD2|TRBJ2-7
TGTGCCAGCAGTGCGCTAGCGGGGGGCCTAGCCTACGGGCAGTACTTC
CASSALAGGLAYGQYF
>TRBV15|.|.|TRBJ1-5
TGTGCCACCAGCAGAGATCCAATCGAACCCCAGCATTTT
CATSRDPIEPQHF
>TRBV5-6|many|.|TRBJ2-7
TGTGCCAGCAGCACGGCTCATTCCGAGCAGTACTTC
CASSTAHSEQYF
>TRBV6-6|many|.|TRBJ2-3
TGTGCCAGCAGTTACCGGGGGAGCACAGATACGCAGTATTTT
CASSYRGSTDTQYF
>TRBV6-6|few|.|TRBJ1-1
TGTGCCAGCAGAAAGTCGAAAGCTTTCTTT
CASRKSKAFF
>TRBV5-1|many|.|TRBJ1-2
TGCGCCAGCAGCTTAAATCCGGGACAACCTAACTATGGCTACACCTTC
CASSLNPGQPNYGYTF
>TRBV5-1|many|.|TRBJ1-1
TGCGCCAGCAGCTTAGGACCGGGGAACACTGAAGCTTTCTTT
CASSLGPGNTEAFF
>TRBV6-6|.|TRBD1|TRBJ2-7
TGTGCCAGCAAACGACAGGGCGGGCACGAGCAGTACTTC
CASKRQGGHEQYF
>TRBV5-5|many|.|TRBJ1-5
TGTGCCAGCAGACCAGGGGTGGGCAATCAGCCCCAGCATTTT
CASRPGVGNQPQHF
>TRBV4-3|.|.|TRBJ1-4
TGCGCCAGCAGCGCGGCCCCGAGAAGTTCTAATGAAAAACTGGTTTTT
CASSAAPRSSNEKLVF
>TRBV6-1|many|.|TRBJ2-3
TGTGCCAGCAGTGGCCGTTCCCGAGATACGCAGTATTTT
CASSGRSRDTQYF
>TRBV28|.|.|TRBJ2-5
TGTGCCAGCAGTTTATTACTCCGGGACACAGGCGAGACCCAGTACTTC
CASSLLLRDTGETQYF
>TRBV5-6|.|.|TRBJ2-4
TGTGCCAGCAGGGGTTTGGGGAGAGACAAAAACATTCAGTACTTC
CASRGLGRDKNIQYF
>TRBV14|once|.|TRBJ2-2
TGTGCCAGCAGCCAAGTTAGAGGGTACGGGCCGGCGAACACCGGGGAGCTGTTTTTT
CASSQVRGYGPANTGELFF
>TRBV29-1|many|.|TRBJ1-2
TGCAGCGTTGATTCACAGGGCAATAACTATGGCTACACCTTC
CSVDSQGNNYGYTF
>TRBV15|.|TRBD2|TRBJ2-1
TGTGCCACCAGCAGAGACGGGGGGGGCGGTGAGCAGTTCTTC
CATSRDGGGGEQFF
>TRBV20-1|.|.|TRBJ1-5
TGCAGTGCCCGCCCACAGGGCCATTCCAATCAGCCCCAGCATTTT
CSARPQGHSNQPQHF
>TRBV29-1|many|TRBD1|TRBJ2-7
TGCAGCGTTACAGGGGGTCGCGAGCAGTACTTC
CSVTGGREQYF
>TRBV20-1|many|TRBD1|TRBJ1-2
TGCAGCGCTCAACCATTGGGGGGCGGACAGGGAACCTATGGCTACACCTTC
CSAQPLGGGQGTYGYTF
>TRBV20-1|many|.|TRBJ1-2
TGCAGTGCTAGCGACTTGCTCGACTATGGCTACACCTTC
CSASDLLDYGYTF
>TRBV20-1|many|.|TRBJ2-5
TGCAGTGCTAGAGACGGCAGCGAATACCAAGAGACCCAGTACTTC
CSARDGSEYQETQYF
>TRBV30|.|TRBD1|TRBJ1-4
TGTGCCTGGAGTACTCGGGACAGGTTTAATGAAAAACTGTTTTTT
CAWSTRDRFNEKLFF
>TRBV29-1|many|.|TRBJ2-7
TGCAGCGTTGGGTACAGGGCTAACTACGAGCAGTACTTC
CSVGYRANYEQYF
>TRBV27|.|.|TRBJ2-3
TGTGCCAGCAGTTTATCTGCGACAGGTACAGATACGCAGTATTTT
CASSLSATGTDTQYF
>TRBV6-6|many|TRBD1|TRBJ2-3
TGTGCCAGCAGTTACCCGGGACAGACGACAGATACGCAGTATTTT
CASSYPGQTTDTQYF
>TRBV6-1|few|TRBD1|TRBJ1-2
TGTGCCAGCAGCCCGACAGGGGCGGACGGCTACACCTTC
CASSPTGADGYTF
>TRBV7-9|many|TRBD2|TRBJ2-1
TGTGCCAGCAGCTTAGTGGTTTTAAAGGAGCGGGGGGGGTACGTCAATGAGCAGTTCTTC
CASSLVVLKERGGYVNEQFF
>TRBV7-9|.|.|TRBJ2-1
TGTGCCAGCAGCCGCGGAAGATGGACAGAGGCAACCTACAATGAGCAGTTCTTC
CASSRGRWTEATYNEQFF
>TRBV7-6|many|.|TRBJ2-7
TGTGCCAGCAGCTTAGGCCCACACAGGGAGCAGTACTTC
CASSLGPHREQYF
>TRBV12-3/TRBV12-4|many|TRBD1|TRBJ2-4
TGTGCCAGCAGTCCACCCGGGACAGGGGGTGTCGGAGCCAAAAACATTCAGTACTTC
CASSPPGTGGVGAKNIQYF
>TRBV25-1|few|TRBD1|TRBJ1-1
TGTGCCAGTTCAGGGGACAGGGGGTACACTGAAGCTTTCTTT
CASSGDRGYTEAFF
>TRBV9|.|.|TRBJ1-6
TGTGCCAGCAGCGCCCACAGGCTCAATTCACCCCTCCACTTT
CASSAHRLNSPLHF
>TRBV6-5|many|TRBD2|TRBJ2-5
TGTGCCAGCAGTTACTCGAACCCGGGGAGCGGGGGTAACTCGGAGACCCAGTACTTC
CASSYSNPGSGGNSETQYF
>TRBV10-3|.|.|TRBJ1-4
TGTGCCACCAGTGCCAGGGAGTACGATGAAAAACTGTTTTTT
CATSAREYDEKLFF
>TRBV4-3|many|.|TRBJ2-7
TGCGCCAGCAGCCAAGAACAGGGATCCTACGAGCAGTACTTC
CASSQEQGSYEQYF
>TRBV29-1|many|.|TRBJ2-3
TGCAGCGTTGTTAGGCCTAGCACAGATACGCAGTATTTT
CSVVRPSTDTQYF
>TRBV7-2|few|.|TRBJ1-1
TGTGCCAGCAGCTTAGTGGCGGGGGGCGGCACTGAAGCTTTCTTT
CASSLVAGGGTEAFF
>TRBV28|few|.|TRBJ2-1
TGTGCCAGCAGTTTACCCATGGCTCGAAGGAAGTACAATGAGCAGTTCTTC
CASSLPMARRKYNEQFF
>TRBV28|few|TRBD1|TRBJ1-2
TGTGCCAGCAGACAGGGGTCCCTCTCTGGCTACACCTTC
CASRQGSLSGYTF
>TRBV7-2|.|.|TRBJ2-5
TGTGCCAGCAGCCCTCCCTGGGAGCTCAAAGAGACCCAGTACTTC
CASSPPWELKETQYF
>TRBV5-1|many|TRBD2|TRBJ2-3
TGCGCCAGCAGCTTGGCCGGCACTAGCGGGTCCACAGATACGCAGTATTTT
CASSLAGTSGSTDTQYF
>TRBV6-1|few|.|TRBJ2-3
TGTGCCAGCAGTGACGTGACAGGTGCAGATACGCAGTATTTT
CASSDVTGADTQYF
>TRBV5-6|.|.|TRBJ2-5
TGTGCCAGCAGCCAAATTACGACAGGTCCGGAGAGGGAGACCCAGTACTTC
CASSQITTGPERETQYF
>TRBV5-5|many|TRBD1|TRBJ2-7
TGTGCCAGCAGCCCGGGGACAGGGAGTACCTACGAGCAGTACTTC
CASSPGTGSTYEQYF
>TRBV4-2|few|TRBD2|TRBJ2-7
TGTGCCAGCAGCCAAGTACGGGGGGGGCCGGGCAATGAGCAGTACTTC
CASSQVRGGPGNEQYF
>TRBV12-3/TRBV12-4|.|TRBD1|TRBJ1-4
TGTACCAGCAGTCTGACAGGGGGGGTAACTAATGAAAAACTGTTTTTT
CTSSLTGGVTNEKLFF
>TRBV20-1|.|.|TRBJ1-2
TGCAGTGCCGGAGAGGGCAGGGTGACCTATGGCTACACCTTC
CSAGEGRVTYGYTF
>TRBV7-7|many|.|TRBJ2-3
TGTGCTAGCAGCTTATCACGTGGTGGCGCAGATACGCAGTATTTT
CASSLSRGGADTQYF
>TRBV2|.|TRBD2|TRBJ2-7
TGTGCCAGCAGATTAGCGGGAGTTACCTACGAGCAGTACTTC
CASRLAGVTYEQYF